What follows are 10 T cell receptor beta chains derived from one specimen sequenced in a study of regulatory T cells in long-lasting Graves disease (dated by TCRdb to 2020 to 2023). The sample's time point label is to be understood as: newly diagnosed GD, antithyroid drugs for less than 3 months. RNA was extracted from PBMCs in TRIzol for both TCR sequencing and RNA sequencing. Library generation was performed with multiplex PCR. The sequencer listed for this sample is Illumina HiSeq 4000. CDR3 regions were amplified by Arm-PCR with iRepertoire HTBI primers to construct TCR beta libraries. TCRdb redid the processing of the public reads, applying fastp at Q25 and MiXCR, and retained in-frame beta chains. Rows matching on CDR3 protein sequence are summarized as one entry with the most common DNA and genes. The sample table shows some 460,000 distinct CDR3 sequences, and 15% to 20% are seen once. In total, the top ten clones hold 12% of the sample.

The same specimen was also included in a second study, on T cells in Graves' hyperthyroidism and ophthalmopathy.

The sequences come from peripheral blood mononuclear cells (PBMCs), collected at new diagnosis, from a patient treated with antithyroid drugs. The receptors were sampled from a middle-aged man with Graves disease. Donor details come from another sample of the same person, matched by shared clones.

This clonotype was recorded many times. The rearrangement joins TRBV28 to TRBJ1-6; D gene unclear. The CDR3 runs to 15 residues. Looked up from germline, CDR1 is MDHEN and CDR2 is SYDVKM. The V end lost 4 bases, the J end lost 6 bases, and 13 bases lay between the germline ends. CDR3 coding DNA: TGTGCCAGCAGTTCCCCCGGGTCGGGTAATTCACCCCTCCACTTT. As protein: CASSSPGSGNSPLHF.

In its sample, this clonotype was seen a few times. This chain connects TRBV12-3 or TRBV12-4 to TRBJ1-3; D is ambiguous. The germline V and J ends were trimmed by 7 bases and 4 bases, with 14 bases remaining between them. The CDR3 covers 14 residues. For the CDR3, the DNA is TGTGCCAGCAATAGGACCGGTGGGGGAAACACCATATATTTT. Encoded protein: CASNRTGGGNTIYF.

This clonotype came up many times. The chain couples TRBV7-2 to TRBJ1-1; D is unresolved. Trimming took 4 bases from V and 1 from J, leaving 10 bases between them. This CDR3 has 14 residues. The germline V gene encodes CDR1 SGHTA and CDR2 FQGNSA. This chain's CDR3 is CASSYTRANTEAFF. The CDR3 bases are TGTGCCAGCAGCTACACACGAGCGAACACTGAAGCTTTCTTT.

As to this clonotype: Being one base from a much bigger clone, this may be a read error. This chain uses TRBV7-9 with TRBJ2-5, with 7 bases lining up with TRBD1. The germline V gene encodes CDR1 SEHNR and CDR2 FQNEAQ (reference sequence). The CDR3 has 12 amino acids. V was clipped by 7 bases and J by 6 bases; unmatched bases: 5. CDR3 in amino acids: CASNQGDKTQYF. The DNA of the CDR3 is TGTGCCAGCAACCAGGGGGACAAGACCCAGTACTTC.

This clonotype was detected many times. This chain's CDR3 is CASRRQNTEAFF. Written as DNA, the CDR3 is TGTGCCAGCAGAAGGCAGAACACTGAAGCTTTCTTT. The rearrangement uses TRBV3-1 and TRBJ1-1; D gene unclear. Germline loops: CDR1 LGHDT, CDR2 YNNKEL (reference sequence). V dropped 6 bases and J dropped 1 base, with 6 bases sitting between them. The CDR3 consists of 12 residues.

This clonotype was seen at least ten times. The CDR3 sequence is CASWRQGRTEAFF. The CDR3 DNA is TGTGCCAGTTGGAGACAGGGGAGGACTGAAGCTTTCTTT. V and J are TRBV6-1 and TRBJ1-1; 8 nucleotides match TRBD1. The CDR3 contains 13 residues. The V gene's germline CDR1 is MNHNS and CDR2 SASEGT. With V trimmed by 9 bases and J by 5 bases, 8 bases remained unmatched.

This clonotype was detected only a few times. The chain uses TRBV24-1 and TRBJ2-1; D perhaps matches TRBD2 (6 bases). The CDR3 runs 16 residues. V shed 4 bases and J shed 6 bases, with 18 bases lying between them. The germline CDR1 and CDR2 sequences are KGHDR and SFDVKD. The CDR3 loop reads CATSDPGSGLINEQFF. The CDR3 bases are TGTGCCACCAGTGACCCCGGGAGCGGGCTTATCAATGAGCAGTTCTTC.

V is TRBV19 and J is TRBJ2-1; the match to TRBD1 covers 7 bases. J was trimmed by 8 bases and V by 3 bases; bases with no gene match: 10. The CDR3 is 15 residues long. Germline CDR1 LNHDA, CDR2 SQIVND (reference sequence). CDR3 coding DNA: TGTGCCAGTAGTATTAGGGGAAGACAGGGCGATGAGCAGTTCTTC. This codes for CASSIRGRQGDEQFF.

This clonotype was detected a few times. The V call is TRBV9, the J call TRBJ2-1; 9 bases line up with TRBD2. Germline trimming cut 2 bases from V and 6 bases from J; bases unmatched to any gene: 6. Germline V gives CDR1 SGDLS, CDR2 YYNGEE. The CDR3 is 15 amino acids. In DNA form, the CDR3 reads TGTGCCAGCAGCGTTAGCGGGAGTGAAGCCAATGAGCAGTTCTTC. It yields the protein CASSVSGSEANEQFF.

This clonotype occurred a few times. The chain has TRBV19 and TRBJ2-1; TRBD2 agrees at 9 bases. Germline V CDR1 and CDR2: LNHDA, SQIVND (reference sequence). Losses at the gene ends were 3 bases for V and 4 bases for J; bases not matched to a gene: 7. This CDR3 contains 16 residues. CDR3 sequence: CASSMRGGSEYNEQFF. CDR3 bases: TGTGCCAGTAGTATGCGGGGGGGTTCGGAGTACAATGAGCAGTTCTTC.